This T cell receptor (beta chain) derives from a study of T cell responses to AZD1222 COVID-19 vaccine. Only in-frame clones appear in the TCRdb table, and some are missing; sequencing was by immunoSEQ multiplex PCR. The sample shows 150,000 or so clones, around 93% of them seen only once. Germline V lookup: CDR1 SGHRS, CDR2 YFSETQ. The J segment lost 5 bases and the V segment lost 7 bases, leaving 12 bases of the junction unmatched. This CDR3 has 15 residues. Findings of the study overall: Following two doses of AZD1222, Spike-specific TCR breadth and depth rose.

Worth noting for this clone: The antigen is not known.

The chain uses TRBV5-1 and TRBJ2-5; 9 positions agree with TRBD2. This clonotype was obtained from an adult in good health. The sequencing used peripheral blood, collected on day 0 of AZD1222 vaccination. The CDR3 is CASLLAGPGWETQYF. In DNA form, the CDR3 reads TGCGCCAGCCTGCTAGCGGGACCCGGGTGGGAGACCCAGTACTTC.